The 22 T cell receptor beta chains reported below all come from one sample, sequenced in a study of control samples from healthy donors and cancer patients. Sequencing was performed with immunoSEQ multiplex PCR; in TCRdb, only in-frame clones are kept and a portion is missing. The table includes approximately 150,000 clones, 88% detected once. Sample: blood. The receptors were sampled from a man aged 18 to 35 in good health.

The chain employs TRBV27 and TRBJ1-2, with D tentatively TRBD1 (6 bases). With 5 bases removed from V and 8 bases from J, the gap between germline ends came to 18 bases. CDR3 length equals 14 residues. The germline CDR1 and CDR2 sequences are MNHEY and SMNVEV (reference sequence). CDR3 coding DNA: TGTGCCAGCAGTCCGGACAGCGATTATGAAGGCTACACCTTC. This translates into CASSPDSDYEGYTF.

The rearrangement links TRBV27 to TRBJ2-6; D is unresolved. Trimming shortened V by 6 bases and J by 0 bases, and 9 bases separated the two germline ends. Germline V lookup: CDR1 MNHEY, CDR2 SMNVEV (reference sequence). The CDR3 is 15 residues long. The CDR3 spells CASRSTGSGANVLTF. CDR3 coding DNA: TGTGCCAGCAGATCCACTGGCTCTGGGGCCAACGTCCTGACTTTC.

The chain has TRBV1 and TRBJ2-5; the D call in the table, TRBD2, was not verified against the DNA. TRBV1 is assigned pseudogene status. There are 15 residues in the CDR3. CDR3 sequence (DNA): TGCACCAGCAGCCAAGAAGACGGGGGGAAGGAGACCCAGTACTTC. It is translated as CTSSQEDGGKETQYF.

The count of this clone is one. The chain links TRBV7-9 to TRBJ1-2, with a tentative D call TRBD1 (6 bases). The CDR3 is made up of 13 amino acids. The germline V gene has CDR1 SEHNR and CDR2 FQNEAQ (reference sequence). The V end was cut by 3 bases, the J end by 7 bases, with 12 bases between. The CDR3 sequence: CASSFAQGSGYTF. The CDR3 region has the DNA TGTGCCAGCAGCTTTGCACAGGGTAGTGGCTACACCTTC.

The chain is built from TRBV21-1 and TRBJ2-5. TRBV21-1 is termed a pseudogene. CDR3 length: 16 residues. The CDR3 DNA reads TGTGCCAGCAGCAAAAGGTCCGGACCCCGCCACGAGACCCAGTACTTC. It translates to CASSKRSGPRHETQYF.

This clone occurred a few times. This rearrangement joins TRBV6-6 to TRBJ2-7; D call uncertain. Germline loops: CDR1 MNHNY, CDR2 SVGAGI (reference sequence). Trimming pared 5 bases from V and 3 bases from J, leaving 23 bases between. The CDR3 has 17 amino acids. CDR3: CASSRQQIHLANYEQYF. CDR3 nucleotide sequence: TGTGCCAGCAGTCGGCAACAAATTCACCTGGCCAACTACGAGCAGTACTTC.

The chain's CDR3 is CAWSNLGGYTDTQYF. DNA of the CDR3: TGTGCCTGGAGCAATCTCGGCGGGTACACAGATACGCAGTATTTT. The chain has TRBV30 and TRBJ2-3, with D possibly being TRBD2 (5 bases). V was pared by 3 bases and J by 2 bases, with 15 bases between. The CDR3 has 15 residues. The germline gives CDR1 GTSNPN, CDR2 SVGIG (reference sequence).

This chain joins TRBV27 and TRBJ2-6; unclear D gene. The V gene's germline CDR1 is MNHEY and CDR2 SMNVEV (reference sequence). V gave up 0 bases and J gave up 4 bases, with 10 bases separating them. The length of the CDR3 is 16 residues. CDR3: CASSLSSPTGANVLTF. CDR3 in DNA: TGTGCCAGCAGTTTATCGAGCCCAACCGGGGCCAACGTCCTGACTTTC.

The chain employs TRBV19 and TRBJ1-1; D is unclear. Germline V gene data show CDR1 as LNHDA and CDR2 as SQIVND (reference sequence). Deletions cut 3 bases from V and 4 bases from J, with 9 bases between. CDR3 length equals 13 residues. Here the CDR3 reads CASSMSSGTEAFF. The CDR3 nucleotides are TGTGCCAGTAGTATGAGTTCGGGCACTGAAGCTTTCTTT.

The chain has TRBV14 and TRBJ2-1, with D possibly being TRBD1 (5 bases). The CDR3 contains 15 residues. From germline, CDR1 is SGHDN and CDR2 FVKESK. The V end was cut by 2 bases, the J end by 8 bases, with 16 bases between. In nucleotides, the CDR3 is TGTGCCAGCAGCCAATCGCAGGGCCGCGTGTATGAGCAGTTCTTC. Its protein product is CASSQSQGRVYEQFF.

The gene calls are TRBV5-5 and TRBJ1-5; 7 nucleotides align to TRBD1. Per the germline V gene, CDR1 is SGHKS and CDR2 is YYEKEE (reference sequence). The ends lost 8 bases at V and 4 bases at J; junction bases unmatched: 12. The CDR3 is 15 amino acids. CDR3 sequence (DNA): TGTGCCAGTAAGAAGGGGGCCCTGTGGAATCAGCCCCAGCATTTT. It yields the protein CASKKGALWNQPQHF.

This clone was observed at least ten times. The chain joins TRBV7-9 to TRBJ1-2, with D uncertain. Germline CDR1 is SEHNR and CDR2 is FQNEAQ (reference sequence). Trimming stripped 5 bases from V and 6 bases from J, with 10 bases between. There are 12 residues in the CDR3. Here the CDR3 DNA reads TGTGCCAGCAGCCCGTCCGCGAATGGCTACACCTTC. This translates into CASSPSANGYTF.

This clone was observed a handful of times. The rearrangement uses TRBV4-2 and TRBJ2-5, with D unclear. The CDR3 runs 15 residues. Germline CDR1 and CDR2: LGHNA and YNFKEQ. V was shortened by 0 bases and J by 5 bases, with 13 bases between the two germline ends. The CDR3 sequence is CASSQDLVASETQYF. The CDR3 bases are TGTGCCAGCAGCCAAGATCTGGTAGCCAGCGAGACCCAGTACTTC.

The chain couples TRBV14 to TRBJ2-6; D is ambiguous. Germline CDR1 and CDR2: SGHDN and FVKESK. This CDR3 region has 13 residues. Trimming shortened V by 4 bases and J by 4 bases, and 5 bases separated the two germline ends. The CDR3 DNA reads TGTGCCAGCAGCCCTGCCGGGGCCAACGTCCTGACTTTC. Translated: CASSPAGANVLTF.

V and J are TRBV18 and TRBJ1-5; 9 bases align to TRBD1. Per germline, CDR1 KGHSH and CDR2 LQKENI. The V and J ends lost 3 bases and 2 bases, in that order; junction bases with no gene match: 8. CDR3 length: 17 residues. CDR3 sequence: CASSPRRTGEGNQPQHF. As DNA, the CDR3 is TGTGCCAGCTCACCCAGACGGACAGGGGAGGGCAATCAGCCCCAGCATTTT.

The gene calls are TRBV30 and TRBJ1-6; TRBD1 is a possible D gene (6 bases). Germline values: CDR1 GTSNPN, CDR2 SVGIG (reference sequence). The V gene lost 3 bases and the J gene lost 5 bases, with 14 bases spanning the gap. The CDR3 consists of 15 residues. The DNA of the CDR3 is TGTGCCTGGAGCCTCGGGGGGCCTGATAATTCACCCCTCCACTTT. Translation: CAWSLGGPDNSPLHF.

The CDR3 nucleotides are TGTGCCAGCAGTCCACACTCAGGGTTTGGTGATACAGATACGCAGTATTTT. It is translated as CASSPHSGFGDTDTQYF. This sequence joins TRBV2 and TRBJ2-3, with D possibly matching TRBD1 (5 bases). Germline CDR1 and CDR2: SNHLY and FYNNEI. The CDR3 is made up of 17 amino acids. The V gene lost 5 bases and the J gene lost 3 bases, with 21 bases spanning the gap.

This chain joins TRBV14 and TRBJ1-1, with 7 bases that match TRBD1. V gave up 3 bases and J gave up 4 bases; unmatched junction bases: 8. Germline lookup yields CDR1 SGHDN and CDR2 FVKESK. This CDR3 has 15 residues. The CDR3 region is CASSQMTGRSTEAFF. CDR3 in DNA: TGTGCCAGCAGCCAGATGACAGGGCGAAGCACTGAAGCTTTCTTT.

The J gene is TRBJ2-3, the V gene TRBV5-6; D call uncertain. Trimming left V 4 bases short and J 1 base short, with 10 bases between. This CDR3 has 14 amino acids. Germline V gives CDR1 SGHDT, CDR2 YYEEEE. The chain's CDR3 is CASSRPHGTDTQYF. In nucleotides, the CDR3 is TGTGCCAGCAGCCGGCCCCATGGCACAGATACGCAGTATTTT. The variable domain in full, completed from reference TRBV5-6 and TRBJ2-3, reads DAGVTQSPTHLIKTRGQQVTLRCSPKSGHDTVSWYQQALGQGPQFIFQYYEEEERQRGNFPDRFSGHQFPNYSSELNVNALLLGDSALYLCASSRPHGTDTQYFGPGTRLTVL.

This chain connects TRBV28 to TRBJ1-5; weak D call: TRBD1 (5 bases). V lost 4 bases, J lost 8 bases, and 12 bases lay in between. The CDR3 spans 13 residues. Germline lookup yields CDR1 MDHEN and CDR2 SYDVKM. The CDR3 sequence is CASSSGPGEPQHF. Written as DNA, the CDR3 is TGTGCCAGCAGTTCGGGACCGGGAGAGCCCCAGCATTTT.

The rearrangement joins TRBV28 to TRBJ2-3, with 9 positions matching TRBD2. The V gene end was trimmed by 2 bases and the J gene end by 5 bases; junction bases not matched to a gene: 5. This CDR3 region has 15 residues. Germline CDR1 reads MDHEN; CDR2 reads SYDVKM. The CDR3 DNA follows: TGTGCCAGCAGTTTAGGCGGGGGGGCGGAAGATACGCAGTATTTT. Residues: CASSLGGGAEDTQYF.

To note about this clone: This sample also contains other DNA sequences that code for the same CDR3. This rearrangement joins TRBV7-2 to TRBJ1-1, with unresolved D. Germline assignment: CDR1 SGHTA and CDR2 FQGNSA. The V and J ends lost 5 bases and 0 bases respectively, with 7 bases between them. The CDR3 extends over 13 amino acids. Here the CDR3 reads CASSPYLNTEAFF. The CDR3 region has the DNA TGTGCCAGCAGCCCTTATTTGAACACTGAAGCTTTCTTT. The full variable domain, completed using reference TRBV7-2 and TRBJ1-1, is GAGVSQSPSNKVTEKGKDVELRCDPISGHTALYWYRQSLGQGLEFLIYFQGNSAPDKSGLPSDRFSAERTGGSVSTLTIQRTQQEDSAVYLCASSPYLNTEAFFGQGTRLTVV.